These 29 T cell receptor beta chains came from one sample sequenced in a study of vaccination and CD4 T cells after COVID-19. At the Johns Hopkins FTIC core, DNA taken from cultured CD4+ T cells was sequenced by way of the Oncomine TCR Beta short-read assay. TCRdb reprocessed the PCR reads with MiXCR, giving one entry per CDR3 protein. Of some 16,000 distinct CDR3 sequences in the sample, roughly half are singletons; the top ten hold around 3.5%. The antigens these receptors bind are not known. Treatment described: roughly ten-day PBMC culture with coronavirus spike peptide pools or control peptides (ViraFEST assay). Sequenced here: CD4+ T cells from blood, cultured in vitro, sampled before SARS-CoV-2 vaccination. The receptors shown here come from a human donor who had recovered from COVID-19.

V gene TRBV19 combines with J gene TRBJ1-2; a possible D gene is TRBD1 (6 bases). Per germline, CDR1 LNHDA and CDR2 SQIVND (reference sequence). The CDR3 loop spans 15 amino acids. V was clipped by 1 base and J by 8 bases, with 17 bases between them. The DNA for the CDR3 is TGTGCCAGTAGTATAGGGGTACAGGGTGGAGGCGGCTACACCTTC. Its protein is CASSIGVQGGGGYTF. Complete variable domain (other parts from reference TRBV19 and TRBJ1-2): DGGITQSPKYLFRKEGQNVTLSCEQNLNHDAMYWYRQDPGQGLRLIYYSQIVNDFQKGDIAEGYSVSREKKESFPLTVTSAQKNPTAFYLCASSIGVQGGGGYTFGSGTRLTVV.

The rearrangement links TRBV20-1 to TRBJ2-2, with 8 bases matching TRBD2. CDR1 and CDR2 (germline): DFQATT, SNEGSKA (reference sequence). With V trimmed by 3 bases and J by 0 bases, 3 bases remained unmatched. The CDR3 spans 15 residues. The chain's CDR3 is CSARPGGPNTGELFF. Written as DNA, the CDR3 is TGCAGTGCTAGGCCGGGGGGGCCGAACACCGGGGAGCTGTTTTTT.

The chain recombines TRBV29-1 with TRBJ1-2; no reliable D call. The CDR3 length is 10 residues. The germline V and J ends were trimmed by 5 bases and 6 bases, with 7 bases remaining between them. Germline V gives CDR1 SQVTM, CDR2 ANQGSEA. CDR3: CSVFGDGYTF. CDR3 sequence (DNA): TGCAGCGTTTTCGGGGATGGCTACACCTTC.

V gene TRBV6-5 combines with J gene TRBJ1-1; the D is unclear. The CDR3 is 13 residues long. Trimming took off 4 bases at V and 2 bases at J, with 8 bases between the two ends. The germline V gene encodes CDR1 MNHEY and CDR2 SVGAGI. The CDR3 reads CASSLHSNTEAFF. For the CDR3, the DNA is TGTGCCAGCAGTTTACACAGTAACACTGAAGCTTTCTTT.

The gene calls are TRBV6-1 and TRBJ2-2, with 11 positions matching TRBD1. V dropped 2 bases and J dropped 4; count of bases not matched to a gene: 3. The CDR3 runs 16 residues. Germline loops: CDR1 MNHNS, CDR2 SASEGT. The CDR3 DNA sequence: TGTGCCAGCAGTGAAACGGGACAGGGGGGCACCGGGGAGCTGTTTTTT. It yields the protein CASSETGQGGTGELFF.

This chain links TRBV20-1 with TRBJ2-5, with D unclear. CDR3 size: 13 residues. The ends were cut back, 3 bases at V and 5 bases at J, with 13 bases in the middle. Germline assignment: CDR1 DFQATT and CDR2 SNEGSKA (reference sequence). DNA of the CDR3: TGCAGTGCTAGTACAGAAGCCTGGGAGACCCAGTACTTC. It yields the protein CSASTEAWETQYF.

V is TRBV5-4 and J is TRBJ1-2; TRBD1 might be the D (6 bases). V dropped 1 base and J dropped 4 bases, with 8 bases sitting between them. CDR1 is SGHNT, CDR2 YYREEE, per germline (reference sequence). The CDR3 runs to 13 residues. The CDR3 loop reads CASSLTGTYGYTF. CDR3 DNA: TGTGCCAGCAGCTTGACAGGGACCTATGGCTACACCTTC.

This clonotype was recorded a few times. The rearrangement uses TRBV15 and TRBJ1-6, with a weak D call TRBD1 (6 bases). Germline CDR1 LNHNV, CDR2 YYDKDF (reference sequence). The ends were cut back, 6 bases at V and 6 bases at J, with 12 bases in the middle. The CDR3 sequence is 14 residues long. CDR3 residues: CATSLGAGNSPLHF. CDR3 in DNA: TGTGCCACCAGTTTGGGGGCGGGTAATTCACCCCTCCACTTT.

The genes are TRBV20-1 and TRBJ2-7, with D maybe TRBD2 (7 bases). V was cut by 6 bases and J by 7 bases, with 28 bases left in between. From germline, CDR1 is DFQATT and CDR2 SNEGSKA (reference sequence). There are 16 residues in the CDR3. CDR3 protein: CSALRSRTRGTREQYF. The DNA of the CDR3 is TGCAGTGCCCTTAGATCAAGGACTAGGGGGACCAGAGAGCAGTACTTC.

This clonotype was recorded a few times. A read error may produce the germline difference seen at one junction end. This sequence joins TRBV6-1 and TRBJ2-7; the D is unclear. The CDR3 totals 13 residues. In germline, CDR1 is MNHNS, CDR2 SASEGT. CDR3 sequence reads: CASSELSSHEQYF. DNA of the CDR3: TGTGCCAGCAGTGAACTTTCCTCCCACGAGCAGTACTTC.

This clonotype has just a few counts. The chain employs TRBV6-2 or TRBV6-3 and TRBJ1-5; 11 bases map to TRBD1. Trimming removed 3 bases from V and 0 bases from J; junction bases left unmatched: 13. The CDR3 totals 20 residues. The germline V gene encodes CDR1 MNHEY and CDR2 SVGEGT. The CDR3 coding sequence is TGTGCCAGCAGTTATTTGACCCCCGGGACAGGGGGAAATAGCAATCAGCCCCAGCATTTT. Its translation: CASSYLTPGTGGNSNQPQHF.

The chain couples TRBV20-1 to TRBJ1-1; 12 positions match TRBD1. After removal of 3 bases from V and 5 bases from J, the junction contained 4 bases not matched to a gene. CDR3 length equals 14 residues. The germline CDR1 and CDR2 sequences are DFQATT and SNEGSKA (reference sequence). CDR3 region: CSARGQGAQTEAFF. CDR3 coding DNA: TGCAGTGCTAGGGGACAGGGGGCCCAAACTGAAGCTTTCTTT.

The count of this clonotype is one. This chain connects TRBV6-2 or TRBV6-3 to TRBJ1-1, with D unresolved. V was clipped by 2 bases and J by 1 base, with 11 bases between them. Germline V gene lookup returns CDR1 MNHEY and CDR2 SVGEGT. This CDR3 is built from 15 residues. DNA of the CDR3: TGTGCCAGCAGTTACCCACACCAACCGAACACTGAAGCTTTCTTT. The encoded protein is CASSYPHQPNTEAFF.

The gene calls are TRBV7-2 and TRBJ1-1; D might be TRBD1 (5 bases). This CDR3 has 16 amino acids. The V end lost 3 bases, the J end lost 0 bases, and 14 bases lay between the germline ends. Germline V gene data show CDR1 as SGHTA and CDR2 as FQGNSA. The CDR3 nucleotides read TGTGCCAGCAGCTTTGCCGGAGGGGAGATGAACACTGAAGCTTTCTTT. Translating it yields CASSFAGGEMNTEAFF.

V usage is TRBV7-3 and J usage is TRBJ1-1; D not certain. CDR3 length: 14 residues. From germline, CDR1 is SGHTA and CDR2 FQGTGA. V was cut by 5 bases and J by 3 bases, with 13 bases left in between. The CDR3 protein is CASSQVGTDTEAFF. For the CDR3, the DNA is TGTGCCAGCAGCCAAGTCGGTACGGACACTGAAGCTTTCTTT.

This clonotype occurred once. The chain uses TRBV6-1 and TRBJ1-2; TRBD1 matches 7 bases. This CDR3 contains 17 residues. CDR1 and CDR2 from the germline V gene are MNHNS and SASEGT. The V segment lost 7 bases and the J segment 7 bases; nucleotides outside the gene matches: 21. CDR3 coding DNA: TGTGCCAGCAACCTCCATGGGGGGAGGGGGCGCTTGGGTGGCTACACCTTC. It codes for CASNLHGGRGRLGGYTF.

The rearrangement uses TRBV10-3 and TRBJ1-2; D unresolved. Germline lookup yields CDR1 ENHRY and CDR2 SYGVKD. V lost 6 bases, J lost 6 bases, and 11 bases lay in between. The CDR3 covers 12 residues. The CDR3 sequence: CAISDVVDGYTF. Written as DNA, the CDR3 is TGTGCCATCAGCGACGTGGTTGATGGCTACACCTTC.

This chain links TRBV7-2 with TRBJ1-1; 7 positions agree with TRBD1. CDR3 length: 15 amino acids. Per germline, CDR1 SGHTA and CDR2 FQGNSA. The J segment lost 5 bases and the V segment lost 5 bases, leaving 11 bases of the junction unmatched. CDR3 coding DNA: TGTGCCAGCAGCCGAGGGGGCCGATTGGAAACTGAAGCTTTCTTT. Translation gives CASSRGGRLETEAFF.

This clonotype was seen more than once but under ten times. The rearrangement uses TRBV6-1 and TRBJ2-5, with TRBD1 matching over 9 bases. The CDR3 loop spans 16 amino acids. Germline values: CDR1 MNHNS, CDR2 SASEGT. The J segment lost 7 bases and the V segment lost 4 bases, leaving 13 bases of the junction unmatched. The CDR3 sequence is CASSAYQPRGQGTQYF. The CDR3 nucleotides are TGTGCCAGCAGTGCGTACCAACCACGGGGACAGGGGACCCAGTACTTC.

The chain is built from TRBV6-1 and TRBJ2-7, with TRBD1 identical over 8 bases. The CDR3 is 12 residues long. V lost 5 bases and J lost 9; bases outside the gene matches: 6. Germline CDR1 reads MNHNS; CDR2 reads SASEGT. The CDR3 here is CASSIDRGRQYF. In DNA, the CDR3 is TGTGCCAGCAGTATTGACAGGGGACGGCAGTACTTC.

Points on this clonotype: The junction does not match germline at one end; this may be a read error. The genes are TRBV5-4 and TRBJ2-7; 12 positions match TRBD2. CDR3 size: 12 residues. In germline, CDR1 is SGHNT, CDR2 YYREEE (reference sequence). The CDR3 here is CASTPSGRAPHF. CDR3 sequence (DNA): TGTGCCAGCACCCCTAGCGGGAGGGCCCCTCACTTC. The whole variable domain, remainder taken from reference TRBV5-4 and TRBJ2-7, is ETGVTQSPTHLIKTRGQQVTLRCSSQSGHNTVSWYQQALGQGPQFIFQYYREEENGRGNFPPRFSGLQFPNYSSELNVNALELDDSALYLCASTPSGRAPHFGPGTRLTVT.

This clonotype was detected a few times. The chain joins TRBV7-3 to TRBJ1-1; D not certain. The CDR3 extends over 11 amino acids. Trimming removed 11 bases at V and 2 bases at J, with 9 bases between. In germline, CDR1 is SGHTA, CDR2 FQGTGA. The CDR3 DNA reads as TGTGCCGAGGAGGTAAACACTGAAGCTTTCTTT. Residues: CAEEVNTEAFF. Complete variable domain (other parts from reference TRBV7-3 and TRBJ1-1): GAGVSQTPSNKVTEKGKYVELRCDPISGHTALYWYRQSLGQGPEFLIYFQGTGAADDSGLPNDRFFAVRPEGSVSTLKIQRTERGDSAVYLCAEEVNTEAFFGQGTRLTVV.

This clonotype was seen a few times. The chain couples TRBV6-1 to TRBJ1-5, with 7 bases matching TRBD1. The J segment lost 3 bases and the V segment lost 0 bases, leaving 5 bases of the junction unmatched. Germline V CDR1 and CDR2: MNHNS, SASEGT. The CDR3 sequence is 16 residues long. The CDR3, as DNA: TGTGCCAGCAGTGAAGCCGTAGGGGGCAACAATCAGCCCCAGCATTTT. Amino acids: CASSEAVGGNNQPQHF.

This chain uses TRBV10-1 with TRBJ1-5; D gene ambiguous. The germline V gene encodes CDR1 WNHNN and CDR2 SYGVQD (reference sequence). This CDR3 region has 14 residues. V was trimmed by 0 bases and J by 0 bases, leaving 3 bases between them. CDR3 DNA: TGCGCCAGCAGTGAGTCGGGTAGCAATCAGCCCCAGCATTTT. Amino acid sequence: CASSESGSNQPQHF.

This CDR3 reads CASSEDSGRAETQYF. The CDR3 bases are TGTGCCAGCAGTGAGGACTCCGGCCGTGCAGAGACCCAGTACTTC. V gene TRBV2 combines with J gene TRBJ2-5; TRBD2 is a possible D gene (5 bases). This CDR3 has 15 residues. V lost 3 bases to trimming and J lost 4 bases, with 15 bases between them. In germline, CDR1 is SNHLY, CDR2 FYNNEI.

The sample holds a few counts of this clonotype. The chain carries TRBV14 and TRBJ2-5; D unresolved. V was trimmed by 3 bases and J by 0 bases, leaving 5 bases between them. Germline values: CDR1 SGHDN, CDR2 FVKESK. This CDR3 is 13 amino acids long. CDR3 bases: TGTGCCAGCAGCCAGATAGACCAAGAGACCCAGTACTTC. The encoded protein is CASSQIDQETQYF.

This clonotype was counted between two and nine times. The rearrangement links TRBV2 to TRBJ1-5; the D gene is possibly TRBD1 (6 bases). V was clipped by 2 bases and J by 1 base, with 12 bases between them. The CDR3 extends over 16 amino acids. Germline V gives CDR1 SNHLY, CDR2 FYNNEI. Here the CDR3 reads CASSEQGSRSNQPQHF. CDR3 DNA sequence: TGTGCCAGCAGTGAACAGGGGTCCCGGAGCAATCAGCCCCAGCATTTT.

There are a few counts of this clonotype. This chain links TRBV20-1 with TRBJ2-3, with D possibly TRBD1 on 6 matching bases. Looked up from germline, CDR1 is DFQATT and CDR2 is SNEGSKA (reference sequence). Trimming took 5 bases from V and 3 from J, leaving 18 bases between them. This CDR3 has 15 residues. CDR3 nucleotides: TGCAGTGCTGGCCCACACACAGGGCTTACAGATACGCAGTATTTT. Translated: CSAGPHTGLTDTQYF.

The genes are TRBV20-1 and TRBJ2-1; 9 bases match TRBD2. The CDR3 is 14 residues long. Germline CDR1 DFQATT, CDR2 SNEGSKA (reference sequence). V shed 3 bases, J shed 4 bases, and the junction held 4 bases outside the gene matches. The CDR3 bases are TGCAGTGCTAGGGGCCTAGCGGGGTACAATGAGCAGTTCTTC. Translated, it gives CSARGLAGYNEQFF.